This T cell receptor (beta chain) is drawn from a study of radiation and T cells in renal cell carcinoma. CDR3 size: 16 residues. Looked up from germline, CDR1 is LNHDA and CDR2 is SQIVND (reference sequence). The V end lost 1 base, the J end lost 3 bases, and 13 bases lay between the germline ends. Time point denoted: baseline pretreatment blood. Treatment noted: 15 Gy SBRT to primary tumor, nephrectomy 4 weeks later. Method: immunoSEQ multiplex PCR; TCRdb's copy keeps in-frame clones and lacks some. The sample includes 150,000 or so clones, about 85% seen only once; the top ten take roughly 4%. The TCR sequence derives from a woman aged 70-85 years with renal cell carcinoma. The chain is built from TRBV19 and TRBJ1-3, with D possibly being TRBD1 (5 bases). Source: blood, taken from a patient whose treatment included radiotherapy and nephrectomy. In DNA, the CDR3 is TGTGCCAGTAGTATAGTTCGCACAGGCGATGGAAACACCATATATTTT. Encoded protein: CASSIVRTGDGNTIYF.